This T cell receptor beta chain came from a study of shared clonotypes between healthy human individuals. Each of the donors was a healthy adult who was HIV-negative and had not had a recent acute infection or vaccination. Whole-study findings and limits: Measured sharing among donors was expected to vary with sequencing depth.

Germline CDR1 is SGHTA and CDR2 is FQGNSA. V shed 7 bases, J shed 1 base, and the junction held 8 bases outside the gene matches. The CDR3 loop spans 15 amino acids. Clones were sequenced by immunoSEQ multiplex PCR, and TCRdb holds only the in-frame ones, with some missing. Among 1.5 million to 1.9 million clones listed, 98% were seen once. As concerns this clone: Its cognate antigen is unknown.

The sample taken for sequencing was naive CD4+ T cells sorted from blood. The sample's subset: CD45RA+ positively selected. The TCR sequence derives from a man aged 30 to 39 in good health. The chain couples TRBV7-2 to TRBJ2-3, with 7 bases matching TRBD2. The CDR3 spells CASTNAGVGTDTQYF. The DNA of the CDR3 is TGTGCCAGCACCAACGCGGGGGTAGGCACAGATACGCAGTATTTT.